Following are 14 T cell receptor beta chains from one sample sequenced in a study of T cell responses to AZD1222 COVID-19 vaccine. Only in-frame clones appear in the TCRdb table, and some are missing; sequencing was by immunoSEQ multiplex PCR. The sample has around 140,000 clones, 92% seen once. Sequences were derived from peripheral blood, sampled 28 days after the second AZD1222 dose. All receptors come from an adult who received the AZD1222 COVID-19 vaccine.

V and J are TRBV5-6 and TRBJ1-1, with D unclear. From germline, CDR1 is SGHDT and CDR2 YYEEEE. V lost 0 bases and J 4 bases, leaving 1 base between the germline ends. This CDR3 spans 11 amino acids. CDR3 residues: CASSLATEAFF. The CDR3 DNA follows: TGTGCCAGCAGCTTGGCCACTGAAGCTTTCTTT.

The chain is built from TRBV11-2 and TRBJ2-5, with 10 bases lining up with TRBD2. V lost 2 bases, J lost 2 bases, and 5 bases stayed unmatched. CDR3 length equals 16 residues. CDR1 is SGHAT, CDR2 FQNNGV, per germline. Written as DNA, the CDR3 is TGTGCCAGCAGCTTACTCATAGCGGGAGGACAAGAGACCCAGTACTTC. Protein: CASSLLIAGGQETQYF.

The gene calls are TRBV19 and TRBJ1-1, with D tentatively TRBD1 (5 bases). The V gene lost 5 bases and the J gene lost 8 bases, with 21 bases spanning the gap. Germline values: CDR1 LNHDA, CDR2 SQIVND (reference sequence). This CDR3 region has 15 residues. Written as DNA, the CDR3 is TGTGCCAGTAGTCGTCCGGGACGGCCGAAGGGAGAAGCTTTCTTT. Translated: CASSRPGRPKGEAFF.

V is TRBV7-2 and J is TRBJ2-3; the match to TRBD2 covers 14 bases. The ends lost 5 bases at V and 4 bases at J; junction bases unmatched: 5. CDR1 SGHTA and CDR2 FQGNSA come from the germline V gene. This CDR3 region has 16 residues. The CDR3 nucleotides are TGTGCCAGCAGCAAAGGACTAGCGGGAGGAGCAGATACGCAGTATTTT. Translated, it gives CASSKGLAGGADTQYF.

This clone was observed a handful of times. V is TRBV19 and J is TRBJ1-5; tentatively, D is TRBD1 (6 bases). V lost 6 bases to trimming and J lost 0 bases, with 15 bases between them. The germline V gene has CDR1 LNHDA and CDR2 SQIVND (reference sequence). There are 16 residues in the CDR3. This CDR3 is CASRTVYRDSNQPQHF. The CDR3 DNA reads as TGTGCCAGTAGAACCGTCTACAGGGATAGCAATCAGCCCCAGCATTTT.

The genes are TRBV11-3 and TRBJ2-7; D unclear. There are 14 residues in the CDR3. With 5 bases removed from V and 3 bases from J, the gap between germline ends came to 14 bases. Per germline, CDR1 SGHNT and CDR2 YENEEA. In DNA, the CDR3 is TGTGCCAGCAGCCCAGGCCGCGACAACTACGAGCAGTACTTC. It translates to CASSPGRDNYEQYF.

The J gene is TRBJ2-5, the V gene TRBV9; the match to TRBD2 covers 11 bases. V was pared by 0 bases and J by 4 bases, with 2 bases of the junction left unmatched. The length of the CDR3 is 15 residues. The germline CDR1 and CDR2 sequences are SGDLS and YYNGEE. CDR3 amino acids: CASSVEGLAGETQYF. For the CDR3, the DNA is TGTGCCAGCAGCGTAGAAGGACTAGCGGGAGAGACCCAGTACTTC.

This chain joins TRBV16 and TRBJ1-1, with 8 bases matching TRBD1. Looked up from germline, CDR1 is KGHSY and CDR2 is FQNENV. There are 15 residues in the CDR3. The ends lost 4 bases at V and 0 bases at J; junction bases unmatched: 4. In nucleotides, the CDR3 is TGTGCCAGCAGCCCCCGGACAGGGATGAACACTGAAGCTTTCTTT. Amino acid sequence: CASSPRTGMNTEAFF.

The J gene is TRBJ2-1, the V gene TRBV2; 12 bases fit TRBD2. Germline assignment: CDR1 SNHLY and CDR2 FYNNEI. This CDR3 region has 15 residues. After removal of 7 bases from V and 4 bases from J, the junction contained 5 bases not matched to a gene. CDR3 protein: CASNRLAGEYNEQFF. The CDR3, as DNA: TGTGCCAGCAACCGACTAGCGGGAGAGTACAATGAGCAGTTCTTC.

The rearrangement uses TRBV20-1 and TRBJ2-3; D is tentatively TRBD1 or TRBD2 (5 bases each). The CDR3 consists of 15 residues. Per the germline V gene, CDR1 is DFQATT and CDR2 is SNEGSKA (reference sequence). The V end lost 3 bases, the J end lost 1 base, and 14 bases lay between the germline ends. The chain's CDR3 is CSASDRVGGTDTQYF. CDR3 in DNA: TGCAGTGCTAGTGATCGGGTGGGGGGCACAGATACGCAGTATTTT.

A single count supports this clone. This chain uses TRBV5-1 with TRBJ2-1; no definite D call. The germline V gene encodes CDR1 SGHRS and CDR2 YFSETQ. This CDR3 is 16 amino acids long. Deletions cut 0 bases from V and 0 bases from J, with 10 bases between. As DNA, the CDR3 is TGCGCCAGCAGCTTGGATGGGCGTATCTCCTACAATGAGCAGTTCTTC. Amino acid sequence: CASSLDGRISYNEQFF.

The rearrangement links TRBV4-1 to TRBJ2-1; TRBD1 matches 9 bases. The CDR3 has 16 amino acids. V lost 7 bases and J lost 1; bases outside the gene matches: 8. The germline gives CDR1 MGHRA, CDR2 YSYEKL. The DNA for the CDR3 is TGCGCCAGCAATTCCCCGGGACAGGGTTCCTACAATGAGCAGTTCTTC. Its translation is CASNSPGQGSYNEQFF.

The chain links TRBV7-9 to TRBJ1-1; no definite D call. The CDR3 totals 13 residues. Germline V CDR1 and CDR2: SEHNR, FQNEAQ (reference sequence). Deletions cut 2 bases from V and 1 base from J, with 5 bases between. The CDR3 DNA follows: TGTGCCAGCAGCTTAAGGGAGAACACTGAAGCTTTCTTT. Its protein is CASSLRENTEAFF.

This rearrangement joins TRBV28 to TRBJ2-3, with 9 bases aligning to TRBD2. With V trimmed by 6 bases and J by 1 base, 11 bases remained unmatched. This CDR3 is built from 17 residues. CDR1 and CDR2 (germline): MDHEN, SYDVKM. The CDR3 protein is CASSPGRLAGGTDTQYF. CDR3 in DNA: TGTGCCAGCAGCCCAGGGCGGTTAGCGGGGGGCACAGATACGCAGTATTTT.